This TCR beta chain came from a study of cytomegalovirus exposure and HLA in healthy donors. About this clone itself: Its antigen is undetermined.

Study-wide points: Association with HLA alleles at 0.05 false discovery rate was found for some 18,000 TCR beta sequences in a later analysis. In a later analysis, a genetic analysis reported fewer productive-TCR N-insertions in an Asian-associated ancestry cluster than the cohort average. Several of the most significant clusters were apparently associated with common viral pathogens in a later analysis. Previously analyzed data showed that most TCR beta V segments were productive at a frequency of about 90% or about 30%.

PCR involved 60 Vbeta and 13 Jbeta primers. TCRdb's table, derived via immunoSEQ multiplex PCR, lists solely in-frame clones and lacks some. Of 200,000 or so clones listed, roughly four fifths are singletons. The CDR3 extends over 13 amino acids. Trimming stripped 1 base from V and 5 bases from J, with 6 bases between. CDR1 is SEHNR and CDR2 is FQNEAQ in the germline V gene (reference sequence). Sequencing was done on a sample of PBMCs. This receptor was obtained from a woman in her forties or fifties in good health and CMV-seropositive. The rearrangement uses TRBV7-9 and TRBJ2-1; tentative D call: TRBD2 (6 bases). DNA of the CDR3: TGTGCCAGCAGCTTAGGACTAGACAATGAGCAGTTCTTC. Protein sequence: CASSLGLDNEQFF.